The T cell receptor beta chain described here comes from a study of blood T cell repertoires in COVID-19. Across the study: Acute and convalescent COVID-19 samples came from the United States, Italy and Spain. In each case, the material was cDNA or gDNA derived from T cells, B-cell-depleted T cells, or PBMCs.

This CDR3 spans 14 amino acids. Germline V gene sequence: CDR1 SGHRS, CDR2 YFSETQ. V was trimmed by 4 bases and J by 2 bases, leaving 12 bases between them. Some clones are missing from TCRdb's copy, which holds only in-frame ones; the method was immunoSEQ multiplex PCR. The sample has around 25,000 clones; around 90% are singletons. Material for sequencing was peripheral blood. The chain carries TRBV5-1 and TRBJ2-5, with a possible D match to TRBD1 (6 bases). The sequence was obtained from a man aged 70 or older with acute or convalescent COVID-19. The CDR3 spells CASSRGGQQETQYF. In DNA, the CDR3 is TGCGCCAGCAGCCGTGGGGGCCAGCAAGAGACCCAGTACTTC. Based on the CDR3 plus reference TRBV5-1 and TRBJ2-5, the full variable domain is KAGVTQTPRYLIKTRGQQVTLSCSPISGHRSVSWYQQTPGQGLQFLFEYFSETQRNKGNFPGRFSGRQFSNSRSEMNVSTLELGDSALYLCASSRGGQQETQYFGPGTRLLVL.